These 24 T cell receptor beta chains were all obtained from the same sample, sequenced in a study of blood T cell repertoires in COVID-19 (dated by TCRdb to 2018 to 2020). Libraries were built with the immunoSEQ multiplex PCR assay. TCRdb took this table from immuneACCESS and kept in-frame rearrangements with V and J called. Such tables lack part of the clones; where checked against another copy, unresolved V genes explain under half of the gap, and the rest is unexplained. This sample holds 60,000 or so clones; 70% to 85% were observed only once. In total, the top ten clones hold about 3.2% of the sample. Sequenced material: peripheral blood. All receptors come from a man aged 60 to 69 with acute or convalescent COVID-19.

The chain employs TRBV23-1 and TRBJ1-6, with 7 bases aligning to TRBD1. TRBV23-1 has ORF status, its function being uncertain. Germline trimming cut 6 bases from V and 0 bases from J; bases unmatched to any gene: 8. The CDR3 consists of 17 residues. The CDR3 protein is CASRIQGLNSYNSPLHF. DNA for the CDR3: TGCGCCAGCAGAATACAGGGGCTTAACTCCTATAATTCACCCCTCCACTTT.

V and J are TRBV24-1 and TRBJ1-3, with 7 nucleotides matching TRBD1. Germline CDR1 is KGHDR and CDR2 is SFDVKD. This CDR3 is built from 19 residues. The junction had 17 bases not matched to a gene; V was cut back by 7 bases and J by 0 bases. CDR3 DNA sequence: TGTGCCACCAGCTACAGGGGTAGAAGCTTGGGGCCCTCTGGAAACACCATATATTTT. It translates to CATSYRGRSLGPSGNTIYF.

The rearrangement joins TRBV7-2 to TRBJ2-3, with D possibly TRBD1 on 6 matching bases. Germline assignment: CDR1 SGHTA and CDR2 FQGNSA. This CDR3 comprises 14 residues. Trimming stripped 6 bases from V and 2 bases from J, with 12 bases between. CDR3 coding DNA: TGTGCCAGCAGAACAGGGACCCTCACAGATACGCAGTATTTT. Its protein product is CASRTGTLTDTQYF.

The chain uses TRBV4-1 and TRBJ1-5, with D perhaps matching TRBD1 (6 bases). Germline CDR1 reads MGHRA; CDR2 reads YSYEKL. V lost 0 bases, J lost 3 bases, and 18 bases lay in between. CDR3 size: 18 residues. In DNA, the CDR3 is TGCGCCAGCAGCCAAGATAGCTTAGCCGGGACACTCAATCAGCCCCAGCATTTT. It codes for CASSQDSLAGTLNQPQHF.

This chain uses TRBV19 with TRBJ2-7; 11 bases fit TRBD1. V shed 9 bases and J 5 bases; nucleotides not matched to a gene: 6. The CDR3 loop spans 13 amino acids. Germline CDR1 reads LNHDA; CDR2 reads SQIVND (reference sequence). The CDR3 DNA follows: TGTGCCAGCACCGGGACAGGGGGGGACGAGCAGTACTTC. It specifies CASTGTGGDEQYF.

The V call is TRBV5-5, the J call TRBJ1-1; D gene uncertain. The germline gives CDR1 SGHKS, CDR2 YYEKEE (reference sequence). V dropped 2 bases and J dropped 0 bases, with 14 bases sitting between them. The CDR3 extends over 16 amino acids. This CDR3 reads CASSLTRVGMNTEAFF. CDR3 in DNA: TGTGCCAGCAGCTTAACGAGGGTCGGAATGAACACTGAAGCTTTCTTT.

This chain uses TRBV27 with TRBJ1-1; D is uncertain. V was pared by 6 bases and J by 4 bases, with 18 bases between. The length of the CDR3 is 15 residues. Germline values: CDR1 MNHEY, CDR2 SMNVEV (reference sequence). Here the CDR3 DNA reads TGTGCCAGCAGACCCTCAGCGGGTTTTGCCACTGAAGCTTTCTTT. Its protein product is CASRPSAGFATEAFF.

This clone was observed a single time. The J gene is TRBJ2-1, the V gene TRBV11-1, with 10 bases that match TRBD2. V was clipped by 8 bases and J by 6 bases; unmatched bases: 7. The CDR3 covers 14 residues. Germline CDR1 is SGHAT and CDR2 is FQDESV (reference sequence). In nucleotides, the CDR3 is TGTGCCAGCTTGAAGCGGGGGGGCTTCAATGAGCAGTTCTTC. It yields the protein CASLKRGGFNEQFF.

The rearrangement uses TRBV18 and TRBJ2-3; D is undetermined. Germline CDR1 is KGHSH and CDR2 is LQKENI. The germline V and J ends were trimmed by 6 bases and 6 bases, with 16 bases remaining between them. This CDR3 region has 14 residues. CDR3 bases: TGTGCCAGCTCTCCCGCCGGAGATTCCGATACGCAGTATTTT. Its translation is CASSPAGDSDTQYF.

This chain joins TRBV2 and TRBJ2-7; TRBD2 matches 7 bases. Germline V gene data show CDR1 as SNHLY and CDR2 as FYNNEI. The V segment lost 11 bases and the J segment 1 base; nucleotides outside the gene matches: 8. This CDR3 has 13 residues. CDR3 DNA sequence: TGTGCCTCCGGGGAGGGCGGGTCCTACGAGCAGTACTTC. Residues: CASGEGGSYEQYF.

This CDR3 reads CATSLGREQYF. The CDR3 coding sequence is TGTGCCACCAGTTTGGGGCGCGAGCAGTACTTC. V and J are TRBV24-1 and TRBJ2-7; TRBD1 might be the D (5 bases). The V end was cut by 6 bases, the J end by 6 bases, with 8 bases between. This CDR3 region has 11 residues. Germline CDR1 is KGHDR and CDR2 is SFDVKD.

The genes are TRBV2 and TRBJ2-7; TRBD2 matches 11 bases. CDR3 length: 15 amino acids. The ends lost 6 bases at V and 5 bases at J; junction bases unmatched: 9. Germline V lookup: CDR1 SNHLY, CDR2 FYNNEI. CDR3 amino acids: CASRAGTSGWHEQYF. CDR3 nucleotides: TGTGCCAGCAGGGCCGGGACTAGCGGTTGGCACGAGCAGTACTTC.

This clone was recorded a few times. This chain connects TRBV4-1 to TRBJ2-7; D unclear. The CDR3 runs to 11 residues. Germline V lookup: CDR1 MGHRA, CDR2 YSYEKL. V dropped 6 bases and J dropped 1 base, with 4 bases sitting between them. CDR3 sequence: CASSHSYEQYF. Here the CDR3 DNA reads TGCGCCAGCAGTCATTCCTACGAGCAGTACTTC.

The rearrangement links TRBV6-5 to TRBJ1-1, with D unresolved. The V end lost 4 bases, the J end lost 10 bases, and 22 bases lay between the germline ends. The CDR3 totals 15 residues. Germline CDR1 and CDR2: MNHEY and SVGAGI. The CDR3 DNA sequence: TGTGCCAGCAGTTCTAACCCCGCGAAACCCCTGGTAGCTTTCTTT. This translates into CASSSNPAKPLVAFF.

The chain carries TRBV2 and TRBJ2-7; D is perhaps TRBD1 (5 bases). The germline V gene encodes CDR1 SNHLY and CDR2 FYNNEI. V lost 4 bases and J lost 7, with 11 bases in between. The CDR3 has 12 residues. The CDR3 spells CASSALGVEQYF. The CDR3 DNA reads as TGTGCCAGCAGTGCCTTAGGGGTGGAGCAGTACTTC. The full variable domain, with the rest looked up from reference TRBV2 and TRBJ2-7, is EPEVTQTPSHQVTQMGQEVILRCVPISNHLYFYWYRQILGQKVEFLVSFYNNEISEKSEIFDDQFSVERPDGSNFTLKIRSTKLEDSAMYFCASSALGVEQYFGPGTRLTVT.

The chain links TRBV9 to TRBJ2-7, with 9 bases aligning to TRBD1. Losses at the gene ends were 2 bases for V and 3 bases for J; bases not matched to a gene: 3. CDR3 length equals 14 residues. From germline, CDR1 is SGDLS and CDR2 YYNGEE. CDR3 DNA: TGTGCCAGCAGCGTGGGACAGGGCGACTACGAGCAGTACTTC. The encoded protein is CASSVGQGDYEQYF. Based on the CDR3 plus reference TRBV9 and TRBJ2-7, the full variable domain is DSGVTQTPKHLITATGQRVTLRCSPRSGDLSVYWYQQSLDQGLQFLIQYYNGEERAKGNILERFSAQQFPDLHSELNLSSLELGDSALYFCASSVGQGDYEQYFGPGTRLTVT.

Only a few counts were recorded for this clone. In DNA form, the CDR3 reads TGTGCCAGCAGCTTGATAGGGGCGTCCCCGGGCAATGAGCAGTTCTTC. Its protein product is CASSLIGASPGNEQFF. The V call is TRBV5-6, the J call TRBJ2-1; tentative D call: TRBD1 (5 bases). Germline V gene sequence: CDR1 SGHDT, CDR2 YYEEEE. Trimming left V 1 base short and J 6 bases short, with 17 bases between. The CDR3 extends over 16 amino acids.

This clone occurred a few times. The chain couples TRBV12-3 or TRBV12-4 to TRBJ1-2; 7 nucleotides align to TRBD1. V was pared by 6 bases and J by 3 bases, with 1 base of the junction left unmatched. This CDR3 has 12 amino acids. CDR3 protein: CASSQGDYGYTF. CDR3 bases: TGTGCCAGCAGCCAGGGGGACTATGGCTACACCTTC.

This clone has a single count. The chain has TRBV5-1 and TRBJ2-3; 15 bases are a match to TRBD2. The CDR3 consists of 18 residues. In germline, CDR1 is SGHRS, CDR2 YFSETQ. J was trimmed by 3 bases and V by 3 bases; bases with no gene match: 8. The CDR3 DNA follows: TGCGCCAGCAGCTCGGGCGGACTAGCGGGGGGGCTTACAGATACGCAGTATTTT. This gives the protein CASSSGGLAGGLTDTQYF.

Only a few counts were recorded for this clone. The chain has TRBV6-5 and TRBJ2-4; TRBD2 matches at 7 bases. The V segment lost 7 bases and the J segment 8 bases; nucleotides outside the gene matches: 8. The CDR3 is 13 residues long. Germline V gives CDR1 MNHEY, CDR2 SVGAGI. CDR3 loop: CASTPRAGDIQYF. The CDR3 DNA sequence: TGTGCCAGCACCCCAAGGGCGGGGGACATTCAGTACTTC.

The chain couples TRBV29-1 to TRBJ1-6, with 9 bases fitting TRBD1. Per germline, CDR1 SQVTM and CDR2 ANQGSEA. J gave up 10 bases and V 7 bases, and 20 bases lay outside the gene matches. The CDR3 loop spans 17 amino acids. The DNA of the CDR3 is TGCAGCGCCCTTCCGGGACAGGGCTTGCGGGTAAAATCACCCCTCCACTTT. It encodes CSALPGQGLRVKSPLHF.

CDR3: CASSPQEGRGDQPQHF. CDR3 nucleotides: TGCGCCAGCAGCCCCCAGGAGGGAAGGGGCGATCAGCCCCAGCATTTT. The chain links TRBV4-1 to TRBJ1-5; D might be TRBD1 (5 bases). Germline V CDR1 and CDR2: MGHRA, YSYEKL. V was cut by 4 bases and J by 5 bases, with 18 bases left in between. The CDR3 has 16 residues.

The J gene is TRBJ2-5, the V gene TRBV13; 9 nucleotides align to TRBD2. CDR1 is PRHDT, CDR2 FYEKMQ, per germline (reference sequence). V lost 4 bases to trimming and J lost 5 bases; unmatched junction nucleotides: 8. The CDR3 has 15 residues. The CDR3 DNA sequence: TGTGCCAGCAGCTCCCTGACTAGCGGTTGGGAGACCCAGTACTTC. This gives the protein CASSSLTSGWETQYF.

V gene TRBV5-1 combines with J gene TRBJ1-2, with D possibly being TRBD1 (5 bases). V lost 4 bases and J 0 bases, leaving 10 bases between the germline ends. This CDR3 has 14 amino acids. The germline V gene has CDR1 SGHRS and CDR2 YFSETQ. CDR3 nucleotides: TGCGCCAGCAGCAGGGGTTTTTCTAACTATGGCTACACCTTC. It yields the protein CASSRGFSNYGYTF.